One T cell receptor (beta chain) is described in this entry. It lacks a known antigen. This record belongs to a study of synovial regulatory T cells in juvenile arthritis (dated by TCRdb to about 2015). Some background on the complete study: Of the sequenced patients, a few were therapy-naive, one was treated with methotrexate plus infliximab, six were treated with methotrexate, and one lacked treatment information. The study compared TCRbeta CDR3 repertoires of blood iaTreg cells, other blood Treg cells and synovial fluid Treg cells from matched patient samples. Treg and Teff subsets from fewer than 14 JIA patients with active disease were included in the TCR repertoire comparisons. Effector T cell subsets were also sequenced in the study cohort for comparisons, but only blood and synovial fluid Treg cells are covered by the Treg dataset alone. Overall study results and their limits: iaTreg TCR repertoires were found to be largely private across patients and to partially overlap with synovial Teff and blood CPL repertoires. Synovial Treg cells shared more CDR3 sequences with iaTreg cells than with other blood Treg cells; Chao-Jaccard similarity confirmed closer relation. Compared with other blood Treg cells, blood iaTreg cells had lower TCR diversity, a finding consistent with antigen-driven expansion.

Libraries were built with the immunoSEQ multiplex PCR assay. TCRbeta CDR3 sequencing was performed by Adaptive Biotechnologies. As for how the authors treated the data: Repertoire similarity used the Chao-modified Jaccard index and median clonotype overlap from 200 random subsamples at equal sample size. Similarity analyses used either productive nucleotide sequences or in silico-translated amino acid sequences. To compare repertoires, the researchers applied hierarchical clustering with single linkage as well as t-SNE, based on Chao-modified Jaccard distances. Repertoire diversity was quantified with the Renyi index, after sample size normalisation, across a range of alpha values. What TCRdb holds here is the immuneACCESS table cut down to in-frame rearrangements. Part of the clones is not present; checked against another copy, under half of the missing clones reflect an unresolved V gene, and the others are unexplained. For V, J and clone size, that table is used; D and trimming come from the DNA. The sample's table lists a count of some 9,200 clones. The ten biggest clones cover around 0.72% of the sample.

The germline V gene yields KGHSH for CDR1 and LQKENI for CDR2. There are 13 amino acids in the CDR3, from cysteine to phenylalanine inclusive. The DNA sequence is not available. TCR repertoires were obtained from about 11 juvenile idiopathic arthritis patients with active disease who had not reached inactive disease, of whom 3 were polyarticular and 8 were oligoarticular. A median age of approximately 12 years (range about 2.1-25) and a median disease duration of around seven years (range 0.2-19.1) were recorded for the TCR-sequenced patients. The samples used for TCR repertoire analysis were collected at two centres in Italy. Peripheral blood mononuclear cells were separated on a Histopaque-1077 density gradient and then cryopreserved in about 90% FCS with 10% DMSO.

Sequenced sample: Treg cells from blood. Explained via the paper, the cell subset or site label denotes: remaining (HLA-DR-negative) circulating blood Treg cells. This TCR was sampled from a donor aged 2-35 years with juvenile idiopathic arthritis. The chain links TRBV18 with TRBJ1-4. The CDR3 has the sequence CASSIGQDEKLFF.